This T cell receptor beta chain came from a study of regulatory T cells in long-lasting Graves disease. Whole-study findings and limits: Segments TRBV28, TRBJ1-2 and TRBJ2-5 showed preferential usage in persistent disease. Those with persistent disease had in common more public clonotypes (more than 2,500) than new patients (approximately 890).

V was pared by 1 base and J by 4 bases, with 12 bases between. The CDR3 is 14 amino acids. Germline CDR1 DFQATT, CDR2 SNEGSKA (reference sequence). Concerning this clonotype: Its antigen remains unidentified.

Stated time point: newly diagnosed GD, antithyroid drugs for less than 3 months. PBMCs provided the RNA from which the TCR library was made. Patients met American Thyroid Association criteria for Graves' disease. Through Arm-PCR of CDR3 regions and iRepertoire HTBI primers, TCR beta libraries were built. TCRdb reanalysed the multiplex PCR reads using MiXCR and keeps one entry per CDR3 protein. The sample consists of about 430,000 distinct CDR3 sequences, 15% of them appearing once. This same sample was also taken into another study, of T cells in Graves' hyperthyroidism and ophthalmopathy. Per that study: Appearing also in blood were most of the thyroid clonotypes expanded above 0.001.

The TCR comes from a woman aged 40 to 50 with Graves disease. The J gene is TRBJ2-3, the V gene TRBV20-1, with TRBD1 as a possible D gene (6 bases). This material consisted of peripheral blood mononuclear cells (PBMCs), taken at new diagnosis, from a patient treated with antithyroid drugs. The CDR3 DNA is TGCAGTGCTAGAGGCAGGGGAAGTGCAGATACGCAGTATTTT. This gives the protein CSARGRGSADTQYF.